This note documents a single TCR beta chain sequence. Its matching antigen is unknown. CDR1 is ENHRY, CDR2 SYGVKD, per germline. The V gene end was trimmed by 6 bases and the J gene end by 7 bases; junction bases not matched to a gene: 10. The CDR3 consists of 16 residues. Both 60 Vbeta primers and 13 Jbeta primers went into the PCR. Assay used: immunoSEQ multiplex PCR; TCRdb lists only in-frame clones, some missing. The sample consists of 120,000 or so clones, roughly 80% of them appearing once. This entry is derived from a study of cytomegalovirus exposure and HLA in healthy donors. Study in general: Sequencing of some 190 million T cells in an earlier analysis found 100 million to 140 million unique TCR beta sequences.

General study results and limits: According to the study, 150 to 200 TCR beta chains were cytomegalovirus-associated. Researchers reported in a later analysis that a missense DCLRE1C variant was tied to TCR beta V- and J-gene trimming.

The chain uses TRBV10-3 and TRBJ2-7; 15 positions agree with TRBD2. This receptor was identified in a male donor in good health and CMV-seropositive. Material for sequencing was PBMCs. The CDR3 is CAIRETGLAGGDEQYF. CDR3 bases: TGTGCCATCAGAGAGACTGGACTAGCGGGAGGGGATGAGCAGTACTTC.